This entry lists 8 T cell receptor beta chains sequenced from one sample in a study of blood T cell repertoires in COVID-19. Using immunoSEQ multiplex PCR, the repertoire was profiled, and TCRdb retains in-frame clones only, with some absent. The sample holds roughly 63,000 clones, about nine tenths seen once. The sequencing input was peripheral blood. These receptors all come from a man in his 60s with acute or convalescent COVID-19.

The rearrangement links TRBV21-1 to TRBJ2-3; TRBD2 is the table's D call and was not checked against the DNA. TRBV21-1 is marked as a pseudogene. CDR3 size: 15 residues. DNA of the CDR3: TGTGCCAGCAGCACCGGGACTAGCGGGAGCGATACGCAGTATTTT. Translation gives CASSTGTSGSDTQYF.

The chain employs TRBV21-1 and TRBJ2-2; the DNA was not compared with TRBD2, the D call given in the table. TRBV21-1 is labeled a pseudogene. The CDR3 is 19 residues long. The CDR3 nucleotides are TGTGCCAGCATCACCCTTGAGACTAGCGGGGGACCACGGGCTGGGGAGCTGTTTTTT. Protein sequence: CASITLETSGGPRAGELFF.

This clone was detected a few times. This rearrangement joins TRBV5-1 to TRBJ1-1; D ambiguous. The CDR3 runs to 14 residues. Germline loops: CDR1 SGHRS, CDR2 YFSETQ. Trimming stripped 1 base from V and 1 base from J, with 8 bases between. This CDR3 reads CASSLFSANTEAFF. The DNA of the CDR3 is TGCGCCAGCAGCTTGTTCAGCGCGAACACTGAAGCTTTCTTT.

The V call is TRBV20-1, the J call TRBJ2-7; D remains ambiguous. Germline CDR1 and CDR2: DFQATT and SNEGSKA (reference sequence). The CDR3 sequence is 14 residues long. V was shortened by 3 bases and J by 3 bases, with 15 bases between the two germline ends. CDR3 protein: CSASPLSPVYEQYF. In DNA form, the CDR3 reads TGCAGTGCTAGTCCCCTAAGCCCCGTCTACGAGCAGTACTTC.

V usage is TRBV15 and J usage is TRBJ2-2; D is uncertain. V was trimmed by 1 base and J by 0 bases, leaving 3 bases between them. This CDR3 region has 14 residues. CDR1 is LNHNV and CDR2 is YYDKDF in the germline V gene (reference sequence). The CDR3, as DNA: TGTGCCACCAGCAGAGGAGCGAACACCGGGGAGCTGTTTTTT. Its translation is CATSRGANTGELFF.

The chain employs TRBV5-1 and TRBJ2-7; 7 nucleotides line up with TRBD2. The J segment lost 0 bases and the V segment lost 0 bases, leaving 3 bases of the junction unmatched. The CDR3 covers 15 residues. Germline V CDR1 and CDR2: SGHRS, YFSETQ. CDR3 nucleotide sequence: TGCGCCAGCAGCTTGGGGGGGACTACCTCCTACGAGCAGTACTTC. Translation: CASSLGGTTSYEQYF.

The chain's CDR3 is CASSGGQGSSGANVLTF. The CDR3 coding sequence is TGTGCCAGCAGCGGGGGACAGGGATCCTCTGGGGCCAACGTCCTGACTTTC. The chain combines TRBV5-4 with TRBJ2-6, with TRBD1 identical over 9 bases. CDR1 is SGHNT, CDR2 YYREEE, per germline (reference sequence). Trimming took 4 bases from V and 0 from J; bases not matched to a gene: 5. The CDR3 totals 17 residues. The whole variable domain, remainder taken from reference TRBV5-4 and TRBJ2-6, is ETGVTQSPTHLIKTRGQQVTLRCSSQSGHNTVSWYQQALGQGPQFIFQYYREEENGRGNFPPRFSGLQFPNYSSELNVNALELDDSALYLCASSGGQGSSGANVLTFGAGSRLTVL.

CDR3: CAIGGTVNTEAFF. As DNA, the CDR3 is TGTGCCATAGGCGGGACTGTGAACACTGAAGCTTTCTTT. This rearrangement joins TRBV10-3 to TRBJ1-1, with a weak D call TRBD1 (5 bases). The ends were cut back, 9 bases at V and 0 bases at J, with 11 bases in the middle. The germline CDR1 and CDR2 sequences are ENHRY and SYGVKD. The CDR3 extends over 13 amino acids.